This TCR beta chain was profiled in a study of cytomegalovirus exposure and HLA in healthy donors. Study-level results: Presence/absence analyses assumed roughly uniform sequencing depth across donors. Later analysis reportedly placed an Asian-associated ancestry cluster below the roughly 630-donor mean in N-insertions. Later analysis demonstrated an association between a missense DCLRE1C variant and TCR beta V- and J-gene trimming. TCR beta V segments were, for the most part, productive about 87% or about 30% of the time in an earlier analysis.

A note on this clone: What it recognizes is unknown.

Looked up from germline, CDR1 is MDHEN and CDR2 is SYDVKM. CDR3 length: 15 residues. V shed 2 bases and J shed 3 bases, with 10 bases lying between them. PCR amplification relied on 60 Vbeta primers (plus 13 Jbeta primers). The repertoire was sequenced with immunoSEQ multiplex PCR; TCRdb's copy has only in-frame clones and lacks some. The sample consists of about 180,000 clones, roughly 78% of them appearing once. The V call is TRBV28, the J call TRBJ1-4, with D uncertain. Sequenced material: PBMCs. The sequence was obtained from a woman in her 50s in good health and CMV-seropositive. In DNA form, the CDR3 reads TGTGCCAGCAGTTTACCGGCGGAGGCTAATGAAAAACTGTTTTTT. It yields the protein CASSLPAEANEKLFF.